These T cell receptor beta chains were read from a single sample in a study of CD8 T cells in Susac syndrome. TCRdb re-derived calls from the immunoSEQ multiplex PCR reads in MiXCR, one entry per CDR3 protein. The sample consists of 150,000 to 190,000 distinct CDR3 sequences, about 94% of them appearing once. Sequencing was done on a sample of CD8+ T cells from PBMCs. Receptor source: a human donor with multiple sclerosis. Each CDR3 is given with its conserved first and last residue. The order of the fields is clone size, D gene, V gene, J gene, CDR3 protein, CDR3 DNA. A D gene is named only where the DNA matches it firmly. Size is omitted from some rows. Given values are once, few, many or a class for expanded clones.

>-|-|TRBV7-9|TRBJ2-5
CASSPSGTYQETQYF
TGTGCCAGCAGCCCTAGTGGGACTTACCAAGAGACCCAGTACTTC
>-|TRBD1|TRBV15|TRBJ2-5
CATSRDRRQGVTQYF
TGTGCCACCAGCAGAGATCGACGACAGGGAGTGACCCAGTACTTC
>few|-|TRBV7-9|TRBJ1-1
CASSRSGSEAFF
TGTGCCAGTTCCCGCTCGGGATCTGAAGCTTTCTTT
>-|TRBD2|TRBV28|TRBJ2-7
CASTGGDTYEQYF
TGTGCCAGCACTGGGGGGGATACCTACGAGCAGTACTTC
>once|TRBD2|TRBV10-3|TRBJ2-1
CATAGGSYNEQFF
TGTGCCACCGCGGGGGGCTCCTACAATGAGCAGTTCTTC
>-|-|TRBV30|TRBJ2-7
CAWSVGNEQYF
TGTGCCTGGAGTGTTGGAAACGAGCAGTACTTC
>once|-|TRBV29-1|TRBJ1-2
CSVDGEGYTF
TGCAGCGTTGACGGAGAAGGCTACACCTTC
>-|-|TRBV5-6|TRBJ1-5
CASSGRDNRNNQPQHF
TGTGCCAGCAGCGGGCGGGACAATAGAAACAATCAGCCCCAGCATTTT
>-|-|TRBV30|TRBJ1-1
CAWTITGPTEAFF
TGTGCCTGGACCATCACAGGGCCCACTGAAGCTTTCTTT
>once|-|TRBV3-1|TRBJ2-5
CASSPLSDDFETQYF
TGTGCCAGCAGCCCCCTTAGCGACGACTTCGAGACCCAGTACTTC
>-|TRBD2|TRBV20-1|TRBJ2-7
CSARDPPASGAAYEQYF
TGCAGTGCTAGAGATCCCCCGGCTAGCGGGGCTGCCTACGAGCAGTACTTC
>-|-|TRBV7-9|TRBJ1-2
CASSSPGQGRHNYGYTF
TGTGCCAGCAGCTCCCCGGGGCAGGGGAGACACAACTATGGCTACACCTTC
>-|-|TRBV20-1|TRBJ1-2
CSATPPVRASYGYTF
TGCAGTGCTACCCCACCGGTCAGGGCATCGTATGGCTACACCTTC
>-|-|TRBV2|TRBJ2-3
CAIKTGTSSTDTQYF
TGTGCCATTAAAACCGGGACATCGAGCACAGATACGCAGTATTTT
>-|-|TRBV30|TRBJ1-6
CAWEDGKSSYNSPLHF
TGTGCCTGGGAGGACGGCAAAAGCTCCTATAATTCACCCCTCCACTTT
>few|-|TRBV25-1|TRBJ2-7
CASIGPAYEQYF
TGTGCCAGCATAGGGCCCGCCTACGAGCAGTACTTC
>once|-|TRBV7-9|TRBJ2-1
CASSLPGHYNEQFF
TGTGCCAGCAGTCTCCCGGGCCATTACAATGAGCAGTTCTTC
>-|-|TRBV30|TRBJ1-2
CAWSVPREVDYGYTF
TGTGCCTGGAGTGTACCGCGGGAAGTGGACTATGGCTACACCTTC
>-|-|TRBV4-3|TRBJ2-1
CASSQDEGTENNEQFF
TGCGCCAGCAGCCAAGATGAGGGGACGGAAAACAATGAGCAGTTCTTC
>-|-|TRBV6-2/TRBV6-3|TRBJ2-7
CASRESLFYEQYF
TGTGCCAGCAGAGAATCCCTCTTCTACGAGCAGTACTTC
>-|TRBD1|TRBV27|TRBJ2-7
CASRGPQITGQGYEQYF
TGTGCCAGCAGGGGCCCCCAGATCACGGGACAGGGCTACGAGCAGTACTTC
>-|-|TRBV5-6|TRBJ2-7
CASSLGHLPTYEQYF
TGTGCCAGCAGCTTGGGTCACCTACCGACCTACGAGCAGTACTTC